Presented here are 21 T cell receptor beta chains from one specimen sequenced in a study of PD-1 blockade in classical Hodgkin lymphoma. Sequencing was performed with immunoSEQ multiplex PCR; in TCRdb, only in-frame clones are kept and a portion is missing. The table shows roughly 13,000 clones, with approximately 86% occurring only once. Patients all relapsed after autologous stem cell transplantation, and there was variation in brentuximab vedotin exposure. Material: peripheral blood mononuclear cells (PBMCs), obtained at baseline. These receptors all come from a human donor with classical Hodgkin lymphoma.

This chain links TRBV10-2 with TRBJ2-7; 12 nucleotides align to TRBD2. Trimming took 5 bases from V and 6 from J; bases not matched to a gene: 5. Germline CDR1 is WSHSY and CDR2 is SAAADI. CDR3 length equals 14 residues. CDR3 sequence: CASSPSGGGSEQYF. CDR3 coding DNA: TGCGCCAGCAGTCCTAGCGGGGGGGGCTCCGAGCAGTACTTC.

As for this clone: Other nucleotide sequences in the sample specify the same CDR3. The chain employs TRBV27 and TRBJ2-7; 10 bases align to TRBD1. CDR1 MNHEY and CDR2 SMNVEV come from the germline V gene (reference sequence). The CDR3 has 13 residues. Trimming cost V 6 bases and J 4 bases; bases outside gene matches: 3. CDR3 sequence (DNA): TGTGCCAGCAGGTGGACAGGGGGTTACGAGCAGTACTTC. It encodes CASRWTGGYEQYF.

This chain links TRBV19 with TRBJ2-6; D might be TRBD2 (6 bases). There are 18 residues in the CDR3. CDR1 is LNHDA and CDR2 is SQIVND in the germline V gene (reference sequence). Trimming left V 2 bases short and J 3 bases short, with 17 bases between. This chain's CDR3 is CASSIPPGVANGANVLTF. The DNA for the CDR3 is TGTGCCAGTAGTATACCCCCGGGGGTTGCAAATGGGGCCAACGTCCTGACTTTC. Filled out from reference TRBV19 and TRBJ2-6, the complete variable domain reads DGGITQSPKYLFRKEGQNVTLSCEQNLNHDAMYWYRQDPGQGLRLIYYSQIVNDFQKGDIAEGYSVSREKKESFPLTVTSAQKNPTAFYLCASSIPPGVANGANVLTFGAGSRLTVL.

The DNA for the CDR3 is TGTGCCATCAGCACAGGGGTCGTCGAGCAGTACTTC. Residues: CAISTGVVEQYF. The chain recombines TRBV10-3 with TRBJ2-7; 7 positions agree with TRBD1. Germline trimming cut 6 bases from V and 6 bases from J; bases unmatched to any gene: 5. Germline V gene data show CDR1 as ENHRY and CDR2 as SYGVKD. The CDR3 extends over 12 amino acids.

The CDR3 sequence is CASGIGGAKNIQYF. The CDR3 DNA is TGTGCTAGTGGTATAGGGGGGGCCAAAAACATTCAGTACTTC. The rearrangement links TRBV12-5 to TRBJ2-4; D is tentatively TRBD1 or TRBD2 (6 bases each). The germline CDR1 and CDR2 sequences are LGHNT and FRNRAP. Deletions cut 5 bases from V and 1 base from J, with 9 bases between. CDR3 length: 14 residues.

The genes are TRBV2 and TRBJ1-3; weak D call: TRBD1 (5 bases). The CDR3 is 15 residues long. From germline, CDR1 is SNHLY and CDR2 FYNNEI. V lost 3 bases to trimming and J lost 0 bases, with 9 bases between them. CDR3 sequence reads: CASSDGAISGNTIYF. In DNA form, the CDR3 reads TGTGCCAGCAGTGACGGGGCGATCTCTGGAAACACCATATATTTT. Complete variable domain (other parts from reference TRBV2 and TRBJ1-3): EPEVTQTPSHQVTQMGQEVILRCVPISNHLYFYWYRQILGQKVEFLVSFYNNEISEKSEIFDDQFSVERPDGSNFTLKIRSTKLEDSAMYFCASSDGAISGNTIYFGEGSWLTVV.

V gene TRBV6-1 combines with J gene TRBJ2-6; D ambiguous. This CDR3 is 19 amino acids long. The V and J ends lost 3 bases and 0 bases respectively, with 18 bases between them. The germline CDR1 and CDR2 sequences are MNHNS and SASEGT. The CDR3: CASSDVGVTLHSGANVLTF. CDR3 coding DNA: TGTGCCAGCAGTGACGTAGGAGTTACCCTCCACTCTGGGGCCAACGTCCTGACTTTC.

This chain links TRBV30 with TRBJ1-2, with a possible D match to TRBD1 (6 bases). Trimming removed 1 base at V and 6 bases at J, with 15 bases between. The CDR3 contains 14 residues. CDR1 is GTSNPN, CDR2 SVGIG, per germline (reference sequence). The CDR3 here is CAWSAGYGGHGYTF. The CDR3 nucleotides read TGTGCCTGGAGTGCGGGCTACGGGGGCCATGGCTACACCTTC.

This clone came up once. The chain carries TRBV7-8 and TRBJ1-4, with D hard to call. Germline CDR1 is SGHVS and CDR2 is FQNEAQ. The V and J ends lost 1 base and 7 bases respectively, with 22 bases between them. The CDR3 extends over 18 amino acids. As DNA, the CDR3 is TGTGCCAGCAGCTTAGTTCCATGGGATGCCCTTCGGGGTGAAAAACTGTTTTTT. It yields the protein CASSLVPWDALRGEKLFF.

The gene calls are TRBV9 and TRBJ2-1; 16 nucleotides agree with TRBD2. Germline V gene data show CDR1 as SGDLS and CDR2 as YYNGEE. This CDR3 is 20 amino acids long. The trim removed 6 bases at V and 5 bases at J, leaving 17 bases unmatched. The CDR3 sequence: CASTKLPGLAGGPGDNEQFF. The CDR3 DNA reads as TGTGCCAGCACCAAACTGCCGGGACTAGCGGGAGGGCCTGGAGACAATGAGCAGTTCTTC.

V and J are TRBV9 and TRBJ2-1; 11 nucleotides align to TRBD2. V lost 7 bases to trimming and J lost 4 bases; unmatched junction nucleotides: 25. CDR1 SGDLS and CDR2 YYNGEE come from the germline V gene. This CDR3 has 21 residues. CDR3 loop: CASSRGHKTSGAKVGYNEQFF. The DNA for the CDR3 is TGTGCCAGCTCGAGGGGCCATAAGACTAGCGGGGCTAAAGTTGGGTACAATGAGCAGTTCTTC.

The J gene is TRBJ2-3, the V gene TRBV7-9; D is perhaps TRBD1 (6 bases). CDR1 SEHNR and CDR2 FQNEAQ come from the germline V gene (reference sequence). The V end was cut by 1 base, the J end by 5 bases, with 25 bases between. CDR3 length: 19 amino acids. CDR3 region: CASSLVRGGPTGNGDTQYF. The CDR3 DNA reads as TGTGCCAGCAGCTTAGTAAGGGGCGGGCCAACAGGGAACGGAGATACGCAGTATTTT.

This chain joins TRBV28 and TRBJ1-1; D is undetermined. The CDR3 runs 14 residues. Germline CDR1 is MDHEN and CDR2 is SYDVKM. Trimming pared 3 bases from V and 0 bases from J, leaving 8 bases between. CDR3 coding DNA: TGTGCCAGCAGTTTTGCTTCCATGAACACTGAAGCTTTCTTT. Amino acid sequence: CASSFASMNTEAFF.

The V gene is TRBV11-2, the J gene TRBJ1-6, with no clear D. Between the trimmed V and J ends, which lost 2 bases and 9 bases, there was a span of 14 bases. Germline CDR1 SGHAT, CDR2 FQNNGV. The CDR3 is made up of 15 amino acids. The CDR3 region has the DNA TGTGCCAGCAGCTTAATCGGCCCCCTGGGTTCACCCCTCCACTTT. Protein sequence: CASSLIGPLGSPLHF. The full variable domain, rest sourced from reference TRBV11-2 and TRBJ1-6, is EAGVAQSPRYKIIEKRQSVAFWCNPISGHATLYWYQQILGQGPKLLIQFQNNGVVDDSQLPKDRFSAERLKGVDSTLKIQPAKLEDSAVYLCASSLIGPLGSPLHFGNGTRLTVT.

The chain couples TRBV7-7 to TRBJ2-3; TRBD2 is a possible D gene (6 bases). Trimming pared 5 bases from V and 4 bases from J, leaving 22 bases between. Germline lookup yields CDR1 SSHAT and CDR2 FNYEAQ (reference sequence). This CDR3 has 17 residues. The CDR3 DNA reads TGTGCCAGCAGCGTCGGATCCGGGAGAGGTGAAGCAGATACGCAGTATTTT. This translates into CASSVGSGRGEADTQYF.

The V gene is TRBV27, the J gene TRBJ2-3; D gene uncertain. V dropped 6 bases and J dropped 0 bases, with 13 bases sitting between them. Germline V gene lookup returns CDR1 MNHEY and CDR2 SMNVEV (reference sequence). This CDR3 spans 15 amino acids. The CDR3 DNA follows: TGTGCCAGCAGCCGCCTAGAGCTAAGCACAGATACGCAGTATTTT. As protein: CASSRLELSTDTQYF.

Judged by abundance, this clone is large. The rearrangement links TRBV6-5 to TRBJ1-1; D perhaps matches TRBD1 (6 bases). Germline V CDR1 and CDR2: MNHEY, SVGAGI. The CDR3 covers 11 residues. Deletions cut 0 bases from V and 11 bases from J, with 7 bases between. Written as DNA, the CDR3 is TGTGCCAGCAGTTACTCAGGGGGGGCTTTCTTT. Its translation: CASSYSGGAFF.

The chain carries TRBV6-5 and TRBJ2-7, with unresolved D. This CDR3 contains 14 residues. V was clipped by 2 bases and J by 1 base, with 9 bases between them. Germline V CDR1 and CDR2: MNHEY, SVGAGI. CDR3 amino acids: CASSYRPGSYEQYF. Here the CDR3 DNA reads TGTGCCAGCAGTTACCGCCCCGGGTCCTACGAGCAGTACTTC.

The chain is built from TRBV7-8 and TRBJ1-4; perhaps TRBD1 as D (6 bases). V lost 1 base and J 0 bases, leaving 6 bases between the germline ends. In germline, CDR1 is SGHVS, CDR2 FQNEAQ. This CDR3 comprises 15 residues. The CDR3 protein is CASSLGTATNEKLFF. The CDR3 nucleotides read TGTGCCAGCAGCTTAGGGACAGCAACTAATGAAAAACTGTTTTTT. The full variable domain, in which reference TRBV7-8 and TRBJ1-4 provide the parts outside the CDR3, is GAGVSQSPRYKVAKRGQDVALRCDPISGHVSLFWYQQALGQGPEFLTYFQNEAQLDKSGLPSDRFFAERPEGSVSTLKIQRTQQEDSAVYLCASSLGTATNEKLFFGSGTQLSVL.

DNA of the CDR3: TGTGCCAGCAGCCAACCGGGAGCAACTAATGAAAAACTGTTTTTT. Translation gives CASSQPGATNEKLFF. The J gene is TRBJ1-4, the V gene TRBV7-2; unclear D gene. CDR1 is SGHTA, CDR2 FQGNSA, per germline. The V end was cut by 5 bases, the J end by 0 bases, with 10 bases between. The CDR3 consists of 15 residues.

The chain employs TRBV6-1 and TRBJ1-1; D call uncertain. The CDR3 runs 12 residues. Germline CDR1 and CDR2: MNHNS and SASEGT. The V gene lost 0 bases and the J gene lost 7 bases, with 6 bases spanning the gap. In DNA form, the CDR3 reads TGTGCCAGCAGTGAAGCGCTTCTTGAAGCTTTCTTT. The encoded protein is CASSEALLEAFF.